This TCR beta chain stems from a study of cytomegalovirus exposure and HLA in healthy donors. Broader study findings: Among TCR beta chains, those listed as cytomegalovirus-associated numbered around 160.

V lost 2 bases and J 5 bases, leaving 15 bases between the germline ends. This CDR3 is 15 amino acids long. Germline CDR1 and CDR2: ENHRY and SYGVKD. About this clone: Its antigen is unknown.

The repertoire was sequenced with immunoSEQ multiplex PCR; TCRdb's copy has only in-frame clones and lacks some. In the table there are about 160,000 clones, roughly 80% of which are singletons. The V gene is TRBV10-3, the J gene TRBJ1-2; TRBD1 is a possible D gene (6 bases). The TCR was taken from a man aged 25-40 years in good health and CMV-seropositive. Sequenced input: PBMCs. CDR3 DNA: TGTGCCATCAGTGAGGGGGGGGCAGCACCATATGGCTACACCTTC. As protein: CAISEGGAAPYGYTF.